The clone carrying this TCR beta chain showed up just a few times. Its antigen is currently unknown. RNA transcripts were the template for amplifying TCR beta CDR3 regions. HTBI primers were the set used in a first-round RT-PCR of the TCR CDR3. Each CDR3 protein is one row after TCRdb ran MiXCR on the multiplex PCR reads. The sample yields some 380,000 distinct CDR3 sequences, roughly 12% seen once. Trimming took off 0 bases at V and 0 bases at J, with 5 bases between the two ends. Germline V lookup: CDR1 SQVTM, CDR2 ANQGSEA. The CDR3 loop spans 14 amino acids. The sample, blood from the first hyperthyroidism diagnosis, precedes any ophthalmopathy symptoms. This sample is part of a study of T cells in Graves' hyperthyroidism and ophthalmopathy. Whole-study findings and limits: Ophthalmopathy was told apart from stable hyperthyroidism by a 13 V-J model. Ophthalmopathy was identified by the model a median around 6 months ahead of onset.

This TCR came from a man in his thirties or forties with Graves' hyperthyroidism that later progressed to Graves' ophthalmopathy. The sequenced material came from blood. V usage is TRBV29-1 and J usage is TRBJ2-2; D possibly matches TRBD1 or TRBD2 (5 bases each). Written as DNA, the CDR3 is TGCAGCGTTGAAGAGGGGGCGAACACCGGGGAGCTGTTTTTT. It translates to CSVEEGANTGELFF.